These T cell receptor beta chains were read from a single sample in a study of T-cell reconstitution after alpha-beta-depleted transplantation in children. MiXCR was run by TCRdb on the PCR reads, yielding one entry per CDR3 protein. The sample records nearly 400,000 distinct CDR3 sequences, just over 20% being singletons. The sequencing used PBMCs from the stem cell graft donor, collected from the stem cell graft. All receptors come from a human donor who donated a stem cell graft to a child with acute myeloid leukemia. Both conserved end residues are part of each CDR3. D genes are given only for firm matches. The size of a clone is reported for some rows only, either as once, few or many, or as a class for expanded clones.

size | D | J | V | length | CDR3 | DNA
NA | NA | TRBJ2-5 | TRBV6-5 | 17 | CASSYSIPGLQQETQYF | TGTGCCAGCAGTTACTCGATTCCCGGACTCCAACAAGAGACCCAGTACTTC
NA | TRBD2 | TRBJ2-2 | TRBV5-1 | 17 | CASGPAMTSGRTGELFF | TGCGCCAGCGGCCCAGCGATGACTAGCGGGCGCACCGGGGAGCTGTTTTTT
NA | TRBD1 | TRBJ1-5 | TRBV27 | 15 | CASSLEGQSNQPQHF | TGTGCCAGCAGTTTAGAGGGACAGAGCAATCAGCCCCAGCATTTT
NA | NA | TRBJ1-5 | TRBV20-1 | 14 | CSARPQGLHQPQHF | TGCAGTGCTAGACCACAGGGCCTCCATCAGCCCCAGCATTTT
NA | NA | TRBJ2-7 | TRBV6-2/TRBV6-3 | 15 | CASSRKPTAAYEQYF | TGTGCCAGCAGCCGGAAACCGACAGCAGCCTACGAGCAGTACTTC
NA | TRBD2 | TRBJ2-5 | TRBV6-1 | 16 | CASRAERLAGQETQYF | TGTGCCAGCAGAGCTGAACGACTAGCAGGGCAAGAGACCCAGTACTTC
NA | NA | TRBJ1-1 | TRBV5-1 | 13 | CASSTNTNTEAFF | TGCGCCAGCAGCACCAACACGAACACTGAAGCTTTCTTT
NA | NA | TRBJ1-2 | TRBV29-1 | 13 | CSAKGENNYGYTF | TGCAGCGCGAAAGGGGAGAATAACTATGGCTACACCTTC
few | TRBD2 | TRBJ2-1 | TRBV29-1 | 15 | CSVAGGAGVHNEQFF | TGCAGCGTTGCCGGGGGAGCGGGAGTCCACAATGAGCAGTTCTTC
NA | NA | TRBJ1-2 | TRBV28 | 13 | CASIAANGYGYTF | TGTGCCAGCATAGCAGCCAACGGCTATGGCTACACCTTC
NA | TRBD1 | TRBJ2-5 | TRBV4-2 | 15 | CASSQDRGSGGTQYF | TGTGCCAGCAGCCAGGACAGGGGGTCGGGCGGGACCCAGTACTTC
NA | NA | TRBJ1-1 | TRBV4-2 | 13 | CASGGGRNTEAFF | TGTGCCAGCGGGGGGGGGAGGAACACTGAAGCTTTCTTT
NA | NA | TRBJ2-7 | TRBV6-1 | 14 | CASSELRTTYEQYF | TGTGCCAGCAGTGAGTTGAGAACTACCTACGAGCAGTACTTC
many | NA | TRBJ1-2 | TRBV20-1 | 12 | CSYGRDNYGYTF | TGCAGTTACGGCAGGGATAACTATGGCTACACCTTC
NA | NA | TRBJ1-5 | TRBV18 | 13 | CASSLRQDQPQHF | TGTGCCAGCTCACTACGACAGGATCAGCCCCAGCATTTT
few | NA | TRBJ2-1 | TRBV11-2 | 16 | CASSLEVGQGNNEQFF | TGTGCCAGCAGCTTAGAGGTCGGGCAGGGAAACAATGAGCAGTTCTTC
many | TRBD2 | TRBJ2-5 | TRBV11-2 | 16 | CASSLGTSGTLETQYF | TGTGCCAGCAGCCTGGGGACTAGCGGGACTCTAGAGACCCAGTACTTC
NA | TRBD2 | TRBJ2-1 | TRBV28 | 16 | CASSLWTGGPYNEQFF | TGTGCCAGCAGTTTATGGACGGGAGGGCCATACAATGAGCAGTTCTTC
NA | NA | TRBJ2-7 | TRBV28 | 13 | CASGLYSSYEQYF | TGTGCCTCGGGGCTTTACAGCTCCTACGAGCAGTACTTC
many | TRBD2 | TRBJ2-7 | TRBV29-1 | 11 | CSVWDYYEQYF | TGCAGCGTTTGGGACTACTACGAGCAGTACTTC
many | NA | TRBJ2-1 | TRBV5-1 | 12 | CASTLAHNEQFF | TGCGCCAGCACATTAGCGCACAATGAGCAGTTCTTC
NA | TRBD2 | TRBJ2-1 | TRBV7-9 | 16 | CASSLTSGSLTNEQFF | TGTGCCAGCAGCTTGACTAGCGGGAGCCTTACCAATGAGCAGTTCTTC
NA | NA | TRBJ2-7 | TRBV6-1 | 14 | CASSPGTGLIEQYF | TGTGCCAGCAGCCCCGGGACGGGGTTGATCGAGCAGTACTTC
NA | NA | TRBJ2-2 | TRBV28 | 17 | CASSSHSTGGNTGELFF | TGTGCCAGCAGTTCCCACTCGACAGGAGGGAACACCGGGGAGCTGTTTTTT
many | NA | TRBJ2-3 | TRBV28 | 11 | CASRSRDTQYF | TGTGCCAGCAGATCTCGTGATACGCAGTATTTT
few | NA | TRBJ2-7 | TRBV6-6 | 13 | CASSSGLDYEQYF | TGTGCCAGCAGTTCCGGGCTGGACTACGAGCAGTACTTC
few | NA | TRBJ2-1 | TRBV6-5 | 12 | CASTRGSGEQFF | TGTGCCAGCACCCGAGGGAGTGGTGAGCAGTTCTTC
NA | NA | TRBJ2-7 | TRBV4-2 | 11 | CASSQDSVQYF | TGTGCCAGCAGCCAAGATTCTGTGCAGTACTTC
NA | TRBD1 | TRBJ2-5 | TRBV5-1 | 14 | CASSLGTGKETQYF | TGCGCCAGCAGCTTGGGGACAGGGAAAGAGACCCAGTACTTC
few | NA | TRBJ2-2 | TRBV7-2 | 15 | CASSLAGRNTGELFF | TGTGCCAGCAGCTTAGCGGGCAGAAACACCGGGGAGCTGTTTTTT
once | NA | TRBJ1-3 | TRBV28 | 15 | CASSFIAQIGNTIYF | TGTGCCAGCAGTTTTATAGCACAGATTGGAAACACCATATATTTT
many | NA | TRBJ2-7 | TRBV29-1 | 12 | CSVAQGDSEQYF | TGCAGCGTTGCTCAGGGTGACTCCGAGCAGTACTTC
few | TRBD1 | TRBJ2-6 | TRBV10-3 | 17 | CAISDWTGGSGANVLTF | TGTGCCATCAGTGACTGGACAGGGGGCTCGGGGGCCAACGTCCTGACTTTC
NA | NA | TRBJ2-7 | TRBV6-2/TRBV6-3 | 14 | CASSYRQVSYEQYF | TGTGCCAGCAGTTACCGACAGGTATCCTACGAGCAGTACTTC
NA | NA | TRBJ2-7 | TRBV11-2 | 16 | CASSLDEGRRPYEQYF | TGTGCCAGCAGCTTAGATGAGGGGAGGAGGCCCTACGAGCAGTACTTC
NA | NA | TRBJ2-5 | TRBV4-1 | 15 | CASSQDGVAGETQYF | TGCGCCAGCAGCCAAGACGGGGTAGCTGGGGAGACCCAGTACTTC
NA | TRBD1 | TRBJ2-7 | TRBV29-1 | 14 | CSVGPGQGAYEQYF | TGCAGCGTTGGTCCGGGACAGGGGGCCTACGAGCAGTACTTC
NA | NA | TRBJ2-5 | TRBV7-7 | 14 | CASSLSGAMETQYF | TGTGCCAGCAGCTTGTCGGGGGCTATGGAGACCCAGTACTTC
many | NA | TRBJ1-2 | TRBV3-1 | 15 | CASSPTVRAGDGYTF | TGTGCCAGCAGCCCAACGGTTAGGGCAGGGGACGGCTACACCTTC
NA | NA | TRBJ1-1 | TRBV15 | 13 | CATSTDRSKGAFF | TGTGCCACCAGCACCGACAGGTCAAAGGGGGCTTTCTTT
NA | TRBD2 | TRBJ2-3 | TRBV9 | 15 | CASSADGGYADTQYF | TGTGCCAGCAGCGCCGACGGGGGGTACGCAGATACGCAGTATTTT
few | TRBD2 | TRBJ2-2 | TRBV24-1 | 16 | CATSDSSGMVAGELFF | TGTGCCACCAGCGATTCAAGCGGGATGGTCGCCGGGGAGCTGTTTTTT
few | TRBD1 | TRBJ2-1 | TRBV12-3/TRBV12-4 | 15 | CASSLTGTGGNEQFF | TGTGCCAGCAGTCTGACCGGGACAGGGGGCAATGAGCAGTTCTTC
few | NA | TRBJ2-1 | TRBV7-9 | 16 | CASSGRGAPLGNEQFF | TGTGCCAGCAGCGGTAGAGGGGCACCACTAGGCAATGAGCAGTTCTTC
NA | NA | TRBJ2-7 | TRBV7-9 | 16 | CASSRIAAWDSYEQYF | TGTGCCAGCAGTCGAATAGCGGCGTGGGACTCCTACGAGCAGTACTTC
few | TRBD1 | TRBJ2-7 | TRBV27 | 15 | CASSSQGARRYEQYF | TGTGCCAGCAGTTCTCAGGGGGCGAGGAGGTACGAGCAGTACTTC
NA | NA | TRBJ2-7 | TRBV21-1 | 13 | CARGDRVSYEQYF | TGTGCCAGGGGGGACAGGGTTTCCTACGAGCAGTACTTC
few | NA | TRBJ1-2 | TRBV15 | 15 | CATSRGSGSNHGYTF | TGTGCCACCAGCAGAGGATCGGGCTCTAACCATGGCTACACCTTC
NA | NA | TRBJ1-5 | TRBV12-3/TRBV12-4 | 17 | CASPPGHGVNGNQPQHF | TGTGCCTCCCCTCCGGGACATGGGGTAAATGGCAATCAGCCCCAGCATTTT
many | NA | TRBJ1-5 | TRBV20-1 | 13 | CSAREVRNQPQHF | TGCAGTGCTAGAGAGGTCAGGAATCAGCCCCAGCATTTT
NA | NA | TRBJ1-1 | TRBV11-2 | 14 | CASSLAYRNTEAFF | TGTGCCAGCAGCTTAGCCTATCGGAACACTGAAGCTTTCTTT
few | NA | TRBJ2-1 | TRBV5-1 | 15 | CASSLWGDSYNEQFF | TGCGCCAGCAGCTTGTGGGGGGACTCCTACAATGAGCAGTTCTTC
NA | TRBD1 | TRBJ1-2 | TRBV7-9 | 13 | CASTSQGAYGYTF | TGTGCCAGCACCTCACAGGGGGCGTATGGCTACACCTTC
many | NA | TRBJ2-7 | TRBV27 | 14 | CASSLRLVGDEQYF | TGTGCCAGCAGTCTTCGGCTTGTCGGCGACGAGCAGTACTTC
NA | NA | TRBJ2-5 | TRBV21-1 | 13 | CASSKRHNETQYF | TGTGCCAGCAGCAAACGACACAACGAGACCCAGTACTTC
few | NA | TRBJ2-4 | TRBV7-3 | 21 | CASSLTRGDTTGRVAKNIQYF | TGTGCCAGCAGCTTAACCCGGGGGGATACGACAGGGAGAGTAGCCAAAAACATTCAGTACTTC
many | NA | TRBJ2-1 | TRBV29-1 | 14 | CSVEAPGGGNEQFF | TGCAGCGTTGAGGCCCCAGGGGGAGGAAATGAGCAGTTCTTC
NA | TRBD2 | TRBJ2-3 | TRBV7-8 | 13 | CASSFGRGDTQYF | TGTGCCAGCAGCTTTGGGAGGGGAGATACGCAGTATTTT
NA | NA | TRBJ2-5 | TRBV9 | 13 | CASSGVFGETQYF | TGTGCCAGCAGCGGCGTCTTCGGGGAGACCCAGTACTTC
NA | TRBD2 | TRBJ2-7 | TRBV20-1 | 17 | CSARLSGRVRGPYEQYF | TGCAGTGCCCGACTAAGCGGGAGGGTAAGGGGCCCCTACGAGCAGTACTTC